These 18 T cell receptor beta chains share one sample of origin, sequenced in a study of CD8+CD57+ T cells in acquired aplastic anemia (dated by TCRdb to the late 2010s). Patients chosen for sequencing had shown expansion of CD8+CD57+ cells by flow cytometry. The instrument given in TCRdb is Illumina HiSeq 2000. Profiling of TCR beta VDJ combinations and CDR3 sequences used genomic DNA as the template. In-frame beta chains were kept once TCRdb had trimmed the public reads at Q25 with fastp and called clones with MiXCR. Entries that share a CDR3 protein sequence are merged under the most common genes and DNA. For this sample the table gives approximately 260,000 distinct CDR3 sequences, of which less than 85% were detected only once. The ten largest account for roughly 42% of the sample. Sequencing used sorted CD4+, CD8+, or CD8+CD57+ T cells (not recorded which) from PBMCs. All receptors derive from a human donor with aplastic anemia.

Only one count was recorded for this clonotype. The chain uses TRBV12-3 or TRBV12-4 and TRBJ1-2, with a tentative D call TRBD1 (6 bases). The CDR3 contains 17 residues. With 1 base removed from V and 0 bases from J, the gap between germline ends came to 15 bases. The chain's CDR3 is CASSLGPGVKANYGYTF. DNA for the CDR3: TGTGCCAGCAGTTTAGGTCCAGGGGTGAAAGCTAACTATGGCTACACCTTC.

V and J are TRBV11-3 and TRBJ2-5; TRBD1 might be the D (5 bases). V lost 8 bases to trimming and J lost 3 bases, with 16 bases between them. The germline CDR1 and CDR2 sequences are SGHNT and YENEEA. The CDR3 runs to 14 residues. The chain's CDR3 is CASGIGLTEETQYF. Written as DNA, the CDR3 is TGTGCCAGCGGCATAGGTCTGACAGAAGAGACCCAGTACTTC.

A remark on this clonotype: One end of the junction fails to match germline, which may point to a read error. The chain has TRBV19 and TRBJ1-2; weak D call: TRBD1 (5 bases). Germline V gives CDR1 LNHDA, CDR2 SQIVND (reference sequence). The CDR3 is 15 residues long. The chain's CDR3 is CASSIGSGAYNGHTF. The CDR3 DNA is TGTGCCAGTAGTATAGGGAGCGGGGCCTACAATGGCCACACCTTC.

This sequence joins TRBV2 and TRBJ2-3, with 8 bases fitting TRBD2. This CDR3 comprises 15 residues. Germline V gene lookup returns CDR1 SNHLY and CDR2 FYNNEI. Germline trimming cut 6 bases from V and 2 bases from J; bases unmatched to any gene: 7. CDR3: CASSEAGGITDTQYF. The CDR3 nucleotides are TGTGCCAGCAGCGAGGCGGGGGGTATCACAGATACGCAGTATTTT.

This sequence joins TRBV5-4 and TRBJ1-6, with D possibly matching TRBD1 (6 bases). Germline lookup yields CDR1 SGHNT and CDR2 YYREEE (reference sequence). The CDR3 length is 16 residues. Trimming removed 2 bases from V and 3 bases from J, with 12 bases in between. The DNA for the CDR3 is TGTGCCAGCAGCTTAGATGGGGGCGGCTATAATTCACCCCTCCACTTT. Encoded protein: CASSLDGGGYNSPLHF. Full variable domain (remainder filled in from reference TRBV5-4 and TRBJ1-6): ETGVTQSPTHLIKTRGQQVTLRCSSQSGHNTVSWYQQALGQGPQFIFQYYREEENGRGNFPPRFSGLQFPNYSSELNVNALELDDSALYLCASSLDGGGYNSPLHFGNGTRLTVT.

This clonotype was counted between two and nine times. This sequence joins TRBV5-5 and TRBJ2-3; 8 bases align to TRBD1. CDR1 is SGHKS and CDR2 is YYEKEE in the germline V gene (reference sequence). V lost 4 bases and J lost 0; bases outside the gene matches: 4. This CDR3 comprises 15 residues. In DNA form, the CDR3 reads TGTGCCAGCAGCGTGGACAGGGAGAGCACAGATACGCAGTATTTT. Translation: CASSVDRESTDTQYF. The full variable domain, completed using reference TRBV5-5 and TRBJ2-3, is DAGVTQSPTHLIKTRGQQVTLRCSPISGHKSVSWYQQVLGQGPQFIFQYYEKEERGRGNFPDRFSARQFPNYSSELNVNALLLGDSALYLCASSVDRESTDTQYFGPGTRLTVL.

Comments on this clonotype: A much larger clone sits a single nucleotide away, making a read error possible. The CDR3 here is CASSFHRSGGSEEFF. DNA of the CDR3: TGTGCCAGCAGCTTTCATAGAAGCGGGGGGAGCGAAGAGTTCTTT. V and J are TRBV7-9 and TRBJ1-1, with a tentative D call TRBD1 (5 bases). CDR3 size: 15 residues. Germline-derived CDR1 and CDR2 are SEHNR and FQNEAQ (reference sequence). V shed 3 bases and J shed 14 bases, with 25 bases lying between them.

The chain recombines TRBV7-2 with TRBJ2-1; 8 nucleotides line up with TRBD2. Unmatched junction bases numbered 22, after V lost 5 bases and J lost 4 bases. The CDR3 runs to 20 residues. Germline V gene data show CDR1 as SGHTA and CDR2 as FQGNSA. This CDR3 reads CASSQDSGGGASKLYNEQFF. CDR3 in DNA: TGTGCCAGCAGCCAAGATTCCGGGGGGGGGGCCTCAAAACTTTACAATGAGCAGTTCTTC.

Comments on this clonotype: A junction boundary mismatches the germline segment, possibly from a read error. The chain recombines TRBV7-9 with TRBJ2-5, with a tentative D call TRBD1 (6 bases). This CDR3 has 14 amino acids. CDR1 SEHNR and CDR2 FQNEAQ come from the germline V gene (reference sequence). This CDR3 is CASSPVDRIEATQF. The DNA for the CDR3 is TGTGCCAGCAGCCCCGTTGACAGGATCGAGGCTACGCAGTTC.

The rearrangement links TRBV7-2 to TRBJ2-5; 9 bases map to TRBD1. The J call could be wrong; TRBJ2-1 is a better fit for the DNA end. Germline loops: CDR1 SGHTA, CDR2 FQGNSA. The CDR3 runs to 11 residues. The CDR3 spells CARQGANEQFF. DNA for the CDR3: TGTGCCAGACAGGGGGCTAATGAGCAGTTCTTC.

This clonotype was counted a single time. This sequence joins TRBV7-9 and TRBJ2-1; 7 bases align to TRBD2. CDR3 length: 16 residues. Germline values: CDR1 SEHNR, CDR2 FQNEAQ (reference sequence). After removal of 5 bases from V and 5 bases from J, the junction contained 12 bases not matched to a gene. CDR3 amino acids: CASSRVGLAADNEQFF. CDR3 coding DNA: TGTGCCAGCAGCCGCGTTGGGCTAGCGGCAGACAATGAGCAGTTCTTC. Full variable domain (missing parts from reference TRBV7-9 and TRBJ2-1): DTGVSQNPRHKITKRGQNVTFRCDPISEHNRLYWYRQTLGQGPEFLTYFQNEAQLEKSRLLSDRFSAERPKGSFSTLEIQRTEQGDSAMYLCASSRVGLAADNEQFFGPGTRLTVL.

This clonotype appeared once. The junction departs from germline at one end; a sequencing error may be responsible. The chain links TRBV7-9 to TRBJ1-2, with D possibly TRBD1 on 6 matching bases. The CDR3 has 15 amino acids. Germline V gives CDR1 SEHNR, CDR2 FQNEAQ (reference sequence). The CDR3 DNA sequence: TGTGCCAGCAGCTTAAGGGGGGGCACGGACTATGGTTACACCTTC. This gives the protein CASSLRGGTDYGYTF.

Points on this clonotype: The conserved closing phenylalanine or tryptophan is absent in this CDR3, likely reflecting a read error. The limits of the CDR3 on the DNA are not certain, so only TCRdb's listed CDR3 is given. CDR3 sequence: CASSFQGSGERDV. The chain combines TRBV7-9 with TRBJ2-1; TRBD2 is taken as the D call from the table, unchecked against the DNA. Germline V gene lookup returns CDR1 SEHNR and CDR2 FQNEAQ (reference sequence). The CDR3 sequence runs 13 residues, both termini included.

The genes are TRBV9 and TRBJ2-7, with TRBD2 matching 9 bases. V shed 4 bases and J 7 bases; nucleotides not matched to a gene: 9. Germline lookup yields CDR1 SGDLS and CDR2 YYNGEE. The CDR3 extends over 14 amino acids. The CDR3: CASSRRLADNEQYF. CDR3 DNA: TGTGCCAGCAGCCGCCGACTAGCGGACAATGAGCAGTACTTC.

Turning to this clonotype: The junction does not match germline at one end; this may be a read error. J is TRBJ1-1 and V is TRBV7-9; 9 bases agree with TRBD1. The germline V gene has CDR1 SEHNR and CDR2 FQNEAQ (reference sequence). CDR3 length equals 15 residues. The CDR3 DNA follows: TGTGCCAGCAGTTTAGATCTGACAGGGGGGAGTGAAGATTTCTTT. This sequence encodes CASSLDLTGGSEDFF.

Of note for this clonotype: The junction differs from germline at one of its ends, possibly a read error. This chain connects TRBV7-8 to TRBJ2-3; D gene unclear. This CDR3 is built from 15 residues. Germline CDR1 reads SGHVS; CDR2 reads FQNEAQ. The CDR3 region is CASSVEPESTDTPYF. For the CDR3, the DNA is TGTGCCAGCAGCGTAGAGCCGGAGAGCACAGATACGCCGTATTTT.

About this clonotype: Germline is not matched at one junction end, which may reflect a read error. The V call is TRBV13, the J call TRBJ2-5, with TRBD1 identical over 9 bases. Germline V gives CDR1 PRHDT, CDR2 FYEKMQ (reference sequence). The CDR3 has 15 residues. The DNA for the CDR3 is TGCGCCAGCAGCTCACGCCGGGACAGGGAAGAGACCCAGTACTTC. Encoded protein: CASSSRRDREETQYF. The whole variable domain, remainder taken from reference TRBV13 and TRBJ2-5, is AAGVIQSPRHLIKEKRETATLKCYPIPRHDTVYWYQQGPGQDPQFLISFYEKMQSDKGSIPDRFSAQQFSDYHSELNMSSLELGDSALYFCASSSRRDREETQYFGPGTRLLVL.

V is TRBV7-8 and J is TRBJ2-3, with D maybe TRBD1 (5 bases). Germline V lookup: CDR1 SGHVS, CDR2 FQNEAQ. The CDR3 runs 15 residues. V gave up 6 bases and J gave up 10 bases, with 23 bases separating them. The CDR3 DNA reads TGTGCCAGCAGTTTACCAGCAGGGCCCCTTGCGCCGCAGTATTTT. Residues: CASSLPAGPLAPQYF. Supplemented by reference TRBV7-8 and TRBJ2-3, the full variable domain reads GAGVSQSPRYKVAKRGQDVALRCDPISGHVSLFWYQQALGQGPEFLTYFQNEAQLDKSGLPSDRFFAERPEGSVSTLKIQRTQQEDSAVYLCASSLPAGPLAPQYFGPGTRLTVL.